One sample yielded the 24 T cell receptor beta chains listed below, sequenced in a study of shared clonotypes between healthy human individuals. Generated by immunoSEQ multiplex PCR, the TCRdb table keeps only in-frame clones and is missing some. The profile covers around 620,000 clones, with roughly 96% appearing a single time and about 0.11% taken by the ten largest. Naive CD8 cells comprised CD45RO-negative, CCR7-positively selected cells, excluding terminally differentiated effector memory CD45RA+ cells. The material sequenced was naive CD8+ T cells sorted from blood. Receptors were obtained from a woman aged 25-40 years in good health.

The genes are TRBV27 and TRBJ2-5; TRBD2 is a possible D gene (6 bases). The DNA end lines up better with TRBJ2-7; the J call may be wrong. Looked up from germline, CDR1 is MNHEY and CDR2 is SMNVEV (reference sequence). This CDR3 has 16 residues. CDR3 DNA sequence: TGTGCCAGCAGTTCCTCAGTAGCGGCCAGCTCCTACGAGCAGTACTTC. It encodes CASSSSVAASSYEQYF.

CDR3 sequence reads: CASSPNRAGANVLTF. The CDR3 bases are TGCGCCAGCAGCCCCAACAGGGCTGGGGCCAACGTCCTGACTTTC. The V gene is TRBV5-1, the J gene TRBJ2-6; weak D call: TRBD1 (6 bases). In germline, CDR1 is SGHRS, CDR2 YFSETQ. This CDR3 has 15 amino acids. Trimming left V 4 bases short and J 2 bases short, with 10 bases between.

This chain joins TRBV6-1 and TRBJ2-7, with unresolved D. Germline loops: CDR1 MNHNS, CDR2 SASEGT. The V end was cut by 5 bases, the J end by 0 bases, with 14 bases between. The CDR3 has 15 residues. CDR3 in amino acids: CASSQPGRSSYEQYF. As DNA, the CDR3 is TGTGCCAGCAGTCAGCCAGGTCGGTCCTCCTACGAGCAGTACTTC.

V is TRBV28 and J is TRBJ2-5; D is undetermined. Trimming stripped 7 bases from V and 5 bases from J, with 20 bases between. The CDR3 is made up of 15 amino acids. Germline-derived CDR1 and CDR2 are MDHEN and SYDVKM. Written as DNA, the CDR3 is TGTGCCAGCAATAGAGGAAGTCGACCTGTGGAGACCCAGTACTTC. As protein: CASNRGSRPVETQYF.

V gene TRBV2 combines with J gene TRBJ2-7; D remains ambiguous. The CDR3 covers 14 residues. Looked up from germline, CDR1 is SNHLY and CDR2 is FYNNEI. Trimming stripped 4 bases from V and 4 bases from J, with 14 bases between. The CDR3 sequence is CASSATERGYEQYF. CDR3 coding DNA: TGTGCCAGCAGTGCCACGGAGAGAGGTTACGAGCAGTACTTC.

V gene TRBV15 combines with J gene TRBJ2-2; D gene ambiguous. The CDR3 loop spans 17 amino acids. Trimming removed 6 bases from V and 2 bases from J, with 19 bases in between. Germline CDR1 LNHNV, CDR2 YYDKDF (reference sequence). Written as DNA, the CDR3 is TGTGCCACCAGTGCGGAAGCCATGGGCGAAAACACCGGGGAGCTGTTTTTT. It translates to CATSAEAMGENTGELFF.

The genes are TRBV23-1 and TRBJ2-5; 7 bases line up with TRBD2. Judging by the DNA end, TRBJ2-7 fits better; the J call may be wrong. TRBV23-1 has ORF status, its function being uncertain. The CDR3 runs to 16 residues. The CDR3 DNA reads TGCGCCAGCAGTCAATCGGTTAGTAGCGGGTCCTACGAGCAGTACTTC. Protein product: CASSQSVSSGSYEQYF.

V usage is TRBV28 and J usage is TRBJ2-7; 9 nucleotides agree with TRBD1. With 4 bases clipped from V and 3 bases from J, the junction kept 10 bases outside the gene matches. The CDR3 has 16 residues. CDR1 is MDHEN, CDR2 SYDVKM, per germline. CDR3: CASSSTPGTGSYEQYF. The CDR3 nucleotides are TGTGCCAGCAGTTCTACTCCGGGGACAGGGAGCTACGAGCAGTACTTC.

J is TRBJ1-3 and V is TRBV4-2; weak D call: TRBD1 (5 bases). From germline, CDR1 is LGHNA and CDR2 YNFKEQ. This CDR3 comprises 18 residues. Between the trimmed V and J ends, which lost 1 base and 3 bases, there was a span of 19 bases. The CDR3 DNA reads TGTGCCAGCAGCCAAGCCTTGTGGGGAGGGACGCATGGAAACACCATATATTTT. Protein: CASSQALWGGTHGNTIYF.

The CDR3 sequence is CASSSPWEDGGTQYF. CDR3 sequence (DNA): TGTGCCAGTAGTTCCCCGTGGGAGGACGGCGGGACCCAGTACTTC. The chain carries TRBV19 and TRBJ2-5; weak D call: TRBD2 (6 bases). The V end was cut by 5 bases, the J end by 7 bases, with 20 bases between. CDR3 length: 15 residues. The germline CDR1 and CDR2 sequences are LNHDA and SQIVND (reference sequence).

The chain joins TRBV11-2 to TRBJ1-3; 7 bases line up with TRBD1. CDR3 length equals 15 residues. With 5 bases clipped from V and 0 bases from J, the junction kept 4 bases outside the gene matches. Germline V CDR1 and CDR2: SGHAT, FQNNGV. This chain's CDR3 is CASSGGTDSGNTIYF. In DNA, the CDR3 is TGTGCCAGCAGCGGTGGGACAGACTCTGGAAACACCATATATTTT. The full variable domain, completed using reference TRBV11-2 and TRBJ1-3, is EAGVAQSPRYKIIEKRQSVAFWCNPISGHATLYWYQQILGQGPKLLIQFQNNGVVDDSQLPKDRFSAERLKGVDSTLKIQPAKLEDSAVYLCASSGGTDSGNTIYFGEGSWLTVV.

This clone was counted a single time. The V gene is TRBV4-1, the J gene TRBJ2-1; D call uncertain. CDR3 length: 18 residues. The V gene's germline CDR1 is MGHRA and CDR2 YSYEKL. V lost 0 bases and J 0 bases, leaving 15 bases between the germline ends. The CDR3 region has the DNA TGCGCCAGCAGCCAAGAGGGTTCGGCGTACAGCTCCTACAATGAGCAGTTCTTC. This gives the protein CASSQEGSAYSSYNEQFF.

V and J are TRBV30 and TRBJ2-7; D is perhaps TRBD1 (6 bases). The CDR3 is 10 amino acids. The germline V and J ends were trimmed by 7 bases and 5 bases, with 9 bases remaining between them. The germline gives CDR1 GTSNPN, CDR2 SVGIG (reference sequence). CDR3 sequence: CAYGQNEQYF. In nucleotides, the CDR3 is TGTGCCTACGGACAGAACGAGCAGTACTTC.

As DNA, the CDR3 is TGCATCCGCCCAGGGGGCCAGCAGTACGTAGGGTACTTC. As protein: CIRPGGQQYVGYF. V is TRBV29-1 and J is TRBJ2-5; 8 bases fit TRBD1. The germline gives CDR1 SQVTM, CDR2 ANQGSEA. CDR3 length: 13 amino acids.

The chain combines TRBV27 with TRBJ1-2; D not resolved. The germline CDR1 and CDR2 sequences are MNHEY and SMNVEV (reference sequence). V lost 6 bases and J lost 2, with 7 bases in between. The CDR3 loop spans 12 amino acids. In nucleotides, the CDR3 is TGTGCCAGCAGCCCTGGGAACTATGGCTACACCTTC. Amino acid sequence: CASSPGNYGYTF.

The CDR3 nucleotides are TGTGCCAGCAGCAAAGCGCGGAATTCACCCCTCCACTTT. Encoded protein: CASSKARNSPLHF. The chain combines TRBV21-1 with TRBJ1-6. TRBV21-1 is flagged as a pseudogene. The CDR3 loop spans 13 amino acids.

The V call is TRBV30, the J call TRBJ1-3; D unresolved. The CDR3 length is 11 residues. V dropped 4 bases and J dropped 3 bases, with 4 bases sitting between them. CDR1 is GTSNPN, CDR2 SVGIG, per germline (reference sequence). The CDR3 is CAWMSGNTIYF. The CDR3 nucleotides are TGTGCCTGGATGAGTGGAAACACCATATATTTT.

The rearrangement links TRBV27 to TRBJ2-7; no firm D call. V lost 6 bases and J 0 bases, leaving 24 bases between the germline ends. The CDR3 sequence is 18 residues long. Germline CDR1 MNHEY, CDR2 SMNVEV (reference sequence). CDR3 coding DNA: TGTGCCAGCAGCCGCGACCAGACCCGACTCTCGGGCTCCTACGAGCAGTACTTC. As protein: CASSRDQTRLSGSYEQYF.

This chain joins TRBV6-5 and TRBJ2-7; 10 bases fit TRBD1. CDR1 MNHEY and CDR2 SVGAGI come from the germline V gene. Germline trimming cut 5 bases from V and 5 bases from J; bases unmatched to any gene: 6. This CDR3 contains 14 residues. CDR3 nucleotides: TGTGCCAGCAGTACGGGACAGGGGTTGGACGAGCAGTACTTC. It yields the protein CASSTGQGLDEQYF.

This rearrangement joins TRBV5-1 to TRBJ2-1, with TRBD2 matching over 10 bases. The germline V gene has CDR1 SGHRS and CDR2 YFSETQ. The CDR3 consists of 16 residues. With V trimmed by 4 bases and J by 9 bases, 13 bases remained unmatched. The chain's CDR3 is CASSPSYGTSVGEQFF. DNA of the CDR3: TGCGCCAGCAGCCCGAGTTACGGGACTAGCGTCGGTGAGCAGTTCTTC. The full variable domain, completed using reference TRBV5-1 and TRBJ2-1, is KAGVTQTPRYLIKTRGQQVTLSCSPISGHRSVSWYQQTPGQGLQFLFEYFSETQRNKGNFPGRFSGRQFSNSRSEMNVSTLELGDSALYLCASSPSYGTSVGEQFFGPGTRLTVL.

The chain links TRBV7-9 to TRBJ2-7; D might be TRBD1 (6 bases). Between the trimmed V and J ends, which lost 3 bases and 5 bases, there was a span of 11 bases. Germline loops: CDR1 SEHNR, CDR2 FQNEAQ (reference sequence). The CDR3 extends over 13 amino acids. The CDR3 is CASSFQGMDEQYF. Here the CDR3 DNA reads TGTGCCAGCAGCTTCCAGGGGATGGACGAGCAGTACTTC.

The chain couples TRBV6-5 to TRBJ2-3; D possibly corresponds to TRBD1 (5 bases). The length of the CDR3 is 15 residues. Trimming stripped 0 bases from V and 3 bases from J, with 10 bases between. Germline V CDR1 and CDR2: MNHEY, SVGAGI. The CDR3 DNA reads TGTGCCAGCAGTTACTCGATCGCAGGGACAGATACGCAGTATTTT. As protein: CASSYSIAGTDTQYF.

V and J are TRBV11-1 and TRBJ2-7, with 7 bases identical to TRBD1. CDR1 is SGHAT, CDR2 FQDESV, per germline (reference sequence). This CDR3 comprises 15 residues. Trimming removed 5 bases from V and 3 bases from J; junction bases left unmatched: 10. The CDR3 protein is CASSVNRGLGYEQYF. Written as DNA, the CDR3 is TGTGCCAGCAGCGTCAACAGGGGCTTGGGCTACGAGCAGTACTTC.

The rearrangement links TRBV13 to TRBJ2-2; D remains unclear. CDR1 PRHDT and CDR2 FYEKMQ come from the germline V gene (reference sequence). The germline V and J ends were trimmed by 5 bases and 5 bases, with 9 bases remaining between them. The CDR3 runs to 13 residues. The CDR3 loop is CASSLPRTGELFF. In DNA form, the CDR3 reads TGTGCCAGCAGCCTCCCAAGGACCGGGGAGCTGTTTTTT.